The source of this T cell receptor (beta chain) is a study of regulatory T cells in long-lasting Graves disease. This clonotype was found many times. Time point here: newly diagnosed GD, antithyroid drugs for less than 3 months. PBMCs were the source of the RNA used for TCR sequencing. The CDR3 has 17 amino acids. CDR1 is LGHDT, CDR2 YNNKEL, per germline (reference sequence). Trimming removed 3 bases from V and 7 bases from J; junction bases left unmatched: 7. TCR beta libraries were built with iRepertoire HTBI primers and Arm-PCR of CDR3 regions. TCRdb used MiXCR to reprocess the multiplex PCR reads, holding one entry per CDR3 protein. The data show 400,000 to 500,000 distinct CDR3 sequences, with about a sixth seen just once and roughly 10% held by the top ten. This same sample was also part of a study on T cells in Graves' hyperthyroidism and ophthalmopathy. That study reports: Most expanded thyroid clonotypes above 0.001 recurred in blood. A model of 13 V-J pairs discriminated ophthalmopathy from stable hyperthyroidism. Onset of ophthalmopathy came a median around 6.5 months after the model predicted it.

Sequencing used peripheral blood mononuclear cells (PBMCs), obtained at new diagnosis, from a patient treated with antithyroid drugs. This receptor was taken from a woman aged 25 to 45 with Graves disease. V is TRBV3-1 and J is TRBJ2-2, with TRBD2 identical over 14 bases. The CDR3 nucleotides are TGTGCCAGCAGCCACCTGGGACTAGCGGGAGTAGTCGGGGAGCTGTTTTTT. Its protein product is CASSHLGLAGVVGELFF.